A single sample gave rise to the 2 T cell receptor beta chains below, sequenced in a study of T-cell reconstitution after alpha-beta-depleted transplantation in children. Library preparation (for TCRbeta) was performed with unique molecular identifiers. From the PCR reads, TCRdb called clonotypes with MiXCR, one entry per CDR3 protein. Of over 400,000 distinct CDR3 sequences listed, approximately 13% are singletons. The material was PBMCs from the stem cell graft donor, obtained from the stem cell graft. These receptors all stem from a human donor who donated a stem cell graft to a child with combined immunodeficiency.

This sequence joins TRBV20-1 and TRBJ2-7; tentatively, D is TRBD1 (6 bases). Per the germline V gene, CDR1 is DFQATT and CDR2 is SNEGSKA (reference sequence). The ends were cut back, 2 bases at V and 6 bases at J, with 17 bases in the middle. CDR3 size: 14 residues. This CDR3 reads CSARIRQAVSEQYF. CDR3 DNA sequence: TGCAGTGCTAGAATTAGACAGGCGGTTAGCGAGCAGTACTTC.

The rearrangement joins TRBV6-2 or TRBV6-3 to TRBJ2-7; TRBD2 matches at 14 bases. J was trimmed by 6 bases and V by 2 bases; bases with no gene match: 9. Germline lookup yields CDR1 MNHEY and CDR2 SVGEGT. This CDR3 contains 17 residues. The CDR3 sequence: CASSYGPPGLAGVEQYF. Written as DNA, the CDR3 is TGTGCCAGCAGTTACGGCCCCCCGGGACTAGCGGGAGTCGAGCAGTACTTC.